This T cell receptor beta chain stems from a study of blood T cell repertoires in COVID-19. The wider study: Italy, Spain and the United States were the sources of the convalescent and acute COVID-19 samples. T cells, B-cell-depleted T cells, or PBMCs provided the cDNA or gDNA that served as material.

In germline, CDR1 is SEHNR, CDR2 FQNEAQ (reference sequence). CDR3 length equals 14 residues. With 1 base removed from V and 8 bases from J, the gap between germline ends came to 11 bases. Authors' methods: By means of reference gene primer amplification, nucleated cell counts were estimated. Sequenced by immunoSEQ multiplex PCR; TCRdb stores in-frame clones only, minus some. The D gene and trimming were derived from the DNA, and the V and J assignments and clone size from that table. This repertoire shows under 150,000 clones, about 88% found once; its top ten account for about 1.5%. The sequence came from a human donor in a cohort sampled during active COVID-19. The sample consisted of peripheral blood. This chain connects TRBV7-9 to TRBJ1-4; possible D gene TRBD1, 5 bases. For the CDR3, the DNA is TGTGCCAGCAGCTTAGGTCAGTCAGGGGAAAAACTGTTTTTT. Protein: CASSLGQSGEKLFF.